The 3 T cell receptor beta chains below all came from one sample that was sequenced in a study of shared clonotypes between healthy human individuals. Assay: immunoSEQ multiplex PCR; the TCRdb copy retains only in-frame clones and omits some. The sample has around 2.5 million clones, under 95% seen once. Material: naive CD4+ T cells from PBMCs. Described subset: CD45RA+ positively selected. The receptor source for this set is a man aged 18 to 30 in good health. Some clones in this sample may be carry-over from other donors' samples.

The rearrangement uses TRBV5-1 and TRBJ2-7; 8 nucleotides line up with TRBD1. V was pared by 2 bases and J by 2 bases, with 3 bases of the junction left unmatched. Germline V gene data show CDR1 as SGHRS and CDR2 as YFSETQ. The CDR3 contains 14 residues. For the CDR3, the DNA is TGCGCCAGCAGCTTCGTACAGGGGGCCTACGAGCAGTACTTC. Amino acids: CASSFVQGAYEQYF.

To note about this clone: The junction differs from germline at one of its ends, possibly a read error. The chain combines TRBV27 with TRBJ2-3; TRBD1 matches at 7 bases. CDR1 is MNHEY and CDR2 is SMNVEV in the germline V gene (reference sequence). The CDR3 extends over 18 amino acids. This CDR3 reads CASSPSRRQGLFTNTQYF. The CDR3 DNA reads TGTGCCAGCAGTCCTAGCCGAAGACAGGGCCTTTTCACAAATACGCAGTATTTT.

This clone appeared once. The chain uses TRBV9 and TRBJ1-2; D is possibly TRBD1 (6 bases). V lost 3 bases, J lost 8 bases, and 14 bases lay in between. Germline CDR1 reads SGDLS; CDR2 reads YYNGEE. The CDR3 loop spans 13 amino acids. The CDR3, as DNA: TGTGCCAGCAGCGCACAGGGCGTTGGAGGCTACACCTTC. This codes for CASSAQGVGGYTF.